A selection of T cell receptor beta chains follows, all from one sample in a study of MAIT cells during Salmonella Paratyphi A infection. MiXCR, run by TCRdb on the 5' RACE reads, gives a single entry per CDR3 protein. Among roughly 710 distinct CDR3 sequences listed, approximately 16% were seen once. Material: MAIT cells from blood, obtained at the middle sampling point of the challenge study. The receptors come from a person aged 18-70 years who was deliberately infected with Salmonella Paratyphi A in a paratyphoid fever challenge study. Each CDR3 is given with its conserved first and last residue. D genes are given only for firm matches. Expanded clones get a size class; other rows say once, few or many, or leave the size out.

>TRBD2|hyperexpanded|TRBJ2-5|TRBV20-1
CSARGLAGGMRETQYF
TGCAGTGCTAGAGGACTAGCGGGGGGGATGAGGGAGACCCAGTACTTC
>-|medium-sized|TRBJ2-2|TRBV6-4
CASSDRADGELFF
TGTGCCAGCAGTGATCGTGCGGACGGGGAGCTGTTTTTT
>-|medium-sized|TRBJ1-5|TRBV5-1
CASSVSGDQPQHF
TGCGCCAGCAGCGTTTCAGGGGATCAGCCCCAGCATTTT
>-|-|TRBJ1-5|TRBV2
CASSARDLGGQQPQHF
TGTGCCAGCAGTGCTAGAGATCTTGGGGGGCAGCAGCCCCAGCATTTT
>TRBD2|few|TRBJ2-1|TRBV20-1
CSVTSGRDYNEQFF
TGCAGTGTGACCAGCGGGAGAGATTACAATGAGCAGTTCTTC
>-|-|TRBJ2-1|TRBV10-3
CATQHSSDNEQFF
TGTGCCACCCAGCATAGCTCGGACAATGAGCAGTTCTTC
>TRBD2|large|TRBJ2-5|TRBV20-1
CSARDPGRGLDIETQYF
TGCAGTGCTAGAGATCCTGGTCGAGGACTAGACATAGAGACCCAGTACTTC
>TRBD2|medium-sized|TRBJ2-7|TRBV20-1
CSARSVASGFSYEQYF
TGCAGTGCTAGATCGGTGGCTAGCGGGTTCTCCTACGAGCAGTACTTC
>-|few|TRBJ1-6|TRBV20-1
CSAREVEGHTSPLHF
TGCAGTGCTAGAGAGGTGGAGGGGCATACTTCACCCCTCCACTTT
>TRBD2|once|TRBJ2-1|TRBV6-4
CASSDRSGGANEQFF
TGTGCCAGCAGTGATCGTAGCGGGGGGGCCAATGAGCAGTTCTTC
>-|-|TRBJ2-2|TRBV3-1
CASSHGVREVGELFF
TGTGCCAGCAGCCATGGTGTCAGGGAGGTCGGGGAGCTGTTTTTT
>-|few|TRBJ1-1|TRBV4-2
CASSATENTEAFF
TGTGCCAGCAGCGCGACAGAAAACACTGAAGCTTTCTTT
>TRBD2|-|TRBJ2-5|TRBV6-4
CASSDRSGGAQETQYF
TGTGCCAGCAGTGATCGTAGCGGGGGGGCCCAAGAGACCCAGTACTTC
>TRBD1|large|TRBJ2-7|TRBV20-1
CSALLQGAGEQYF
TGCAGTGCTCTATTACAGGGGGCGGGAGAGCAGTACTTC
>TRBD1|large|TRBJ1-4|TRBV7-6
CASSVDRGVEKLFF
TGTGCCAGCAGCGTCGACAGGGGAGTTGAAAAACTGTTTTTT
>TRBD2|large|TRBJ2-5|TRBV6-1
CASSGGTSGGAQETQYF
TGTGCCAGCAGTGGAGGGACTAGCGGGGGGGCCCAAGAGACCCAGTACTTC
>TRBD2|few|TRBJ2-2|TRBV5-1
CASSLGLANQAGELFF
TGCGCCAGCAGCTTGGGACTAGCGAATCAAGCCGGGGAGCTGTTTTTT
>-|many|TRBJ1-1|TRBV4-3
CASSQGREPPEAFF
TGCGCCAGCAGCCAAGGACGGGAGCCCCCTGAAGCTTTCTTT
>-|hyperexpanded|TRBJ1-1|TRBV5-1
CASSLYRNTEAFF
TGCGCCAGCAGCCTCTACCGGAACACTGAAGCTTTCTTT
>-|few|TRBJ2-1|TRBV4-1
CASSQDFEQFF
TGCGCCAGCAGCCAAGACTTTGAGCAGTTCTTC
>TRBD1|-|TRBJ1-1|TRBV20-1
CSGGQGDTEAFF
TGCAGTGGCGGGCAGGGGGATACTGAAGCTTTCTTT
>-|-|TRBJ2-3|TRBV7-7
CASSLEGTDTQYF
TGTGCTAGCAGCTTGGAAGGCACAGATACGCAGTATTTT
>-|many|TRBJ2-7|TRBV7-9
CASSAYYEQYF
TGTGCCAGCAGCGCGTACTACGAGCAGTACTTC
>TRBD2|-|TRBJ2-1|TRBV20-1
CSARGLAGVNEQFF
TGCAGTGCTAGGGGACTAGCGGGAGTCAATGAGCAGTTCTTC
>-|many|TRBJ2-1|TRBV6-4
CASSEDSSYNEQFF
TGTGCCAGCAGTGAGGACAGCTCCTACAATGAGCAGTTCTTC
>-|medium-sized|TRBJ1-6|TRBV20-1
CSARRLAGDSSPLHF
TGCAGTGCTAGGCGTCTGGCAGGGGATAGTTCACCCCTCCACTTT
>TRBD1|large|TRBJ2-3|TRBV6-4
CASSDSTGPTDTQYF
TGTGCCAGCAGTGACTCGACAGGGCCCACAGATACGCAGTATTTT
>TRBD1|large|TRBJ1-5|TRBV10-2
CASYAGQGHQPQHF
TGCGCCAGCTACGCGGGACAGGGGCATCAGCCCCAGCATTTT
>-|large|TRBJ2-5|TRBV11-2
CASYSMGGQETQYF
TGTGCCAGCTACTCAATGGGCGGCCAGGAGACCCAGTACTTC
>TRBD1|few|TRBJ1-3|TRBV6-1
CASSAETGSGNTIYF
TGTGCCAGCAGTGCTGAGACAGGGTCCGGAAACACCATATATTTT
>TRBD2|-|TRBJ2-6|TRBV3-1
CASSQETSGSGANVLTF
TGTGCCAGCAGCCAAGAGACTAGCGGGTCTGGGGCCAACGTCCTGACTTTC
>-|few|TRBJ2-1|TRBV20-1
CSARDNRDFNEQFF
TGCAGTGCTAGAGATAACAGGGACTTTAATGAGCAGTTCTTC
>-|large|TRBJ1-5|TRBV20-1
CSARDITGSDNQPQHF
TGCAGTGCTAGAGATATTACGGGCAGCGACAATCAGCCCCAGCATTTT
>-|-|TRBJ2-2|TRBV10-1
CASSEMEDTGELFF
TGCGCCAGCAGTGAGATGGAAGACACCGGGGAGCTGTTTTTT
>-|many|TRBJ2-2|TRBV6-4
CASSDESLGGTGELFF
TGTGCCAGCAGTGACGAGTCCCTTGGTGGTACCGGGGAGCTGTTTTTT
>-|few|TRBJ2-2|TRBV3-1
CASSQGDLNTGELFF
TGTGCCAGCAGCCAAGGGGACTTGAACACCGGGGAGCTGTTTTTT
>TRBD2|medium-sized|TRBJ2-1|TRBV20-1
CSADDSGGDYNEQFF
TGCAGTGCTGACGATAGCGGGGGGGACTACAATGAGCAGTTCTTC
>-|few|TRBJ2-7|TRBV20-1
CSARDGGAYYEQYF
TGCAGTGCTAGGGACGGCGGGGCCTACTACGAGCAGTACTTC
>-|medium-sized|TRBJ1-1|TRBV6-1
CASSEGVEMNTEAFF
TGTGCCAGCAGTGAAGGTGTGGAAATGAACACTGAAGCTTTCTTT
>TRBD2|-|TRBJ2-1|TRBV6-4
CASSDRTSGDYNEQFF
TGTGCCAGCAGTGACCGAACTAGCGGAGATTACAATGAGCAGTTCTTC
>-|-|TRBJ2-1|TRBV20-1
CSARKRENEQFF
TGCAGTGCTAGAAAACGTGAGAATGAGCAGTTCTTC
>TRBD2|few|TRBJ2-1|TRBV6-4
CASSVAGGRNEQFF
TGTGCCAGCAGTGTAGCGGGAGGACGGAATGAGCAGTTCTTC